A selection of T cell receptor beta chains follows, all from one sample in a study of cytomegalovirus exposure and HLA in healthy donors. Clones were read by immunoSEQ multiplex PCR, and TCRdb kept only the in-frame ones, dropping some. This sample has over 85,000 clones, with 6% to 9% found just once. Sequencing was carried out using PBMCs. These receptors were taken from a man aged 45-65 years in good health and CMV-seronegative. CDR3s include the opening cysteine and the closing phenylalanine or tryptophan. D genes are given only for firm matches. Size values are once, few and many counts, or a class for expanded clones, and some rows have none.

V gene	clone size	J gene	D gene	CDR3 protein	CDR3 DNA
TRBV15	-	TRBJ1-5	-	CATSKAGGNQPQHF	TGTGCCACCAGCAAGGCAGGGGGCAATCAGCCCCAGCATTTT
TRBV7-9	-	TRBJ1-4	-	CASSHAAGNEKLFF	TGTGCCAGCAGCCACGCCGCCGGGAATGAAAAACTGTTTTTT
TRBV6-5	-	TRBJ1-1	TRBD1	CASSRTGVKAFF	TGTGCCAGCAGCCGGACAGGGGTGAAAGCTTTCTTT
TRBV25-1	-	TRBJ1-1	-	CASSEFGRADTEAFF	TGTGCCAGCAGTGAATTCGGCAGGGCAGACACTGAAGCTTTCTTT
TRBV28	-	TRBJ2-7	-	CASSLPGRNYEQYF	TGTGCCAGCAGTTTACCGGGTAGGAACTACGAGCAGTACTTC
TRBV19	once	TRBJ2-5	TRBD2	CASSTGAGVAREQYF	TGTGCCAGTAGTACCGGGGCGGGGGTCGCGCGGGAGCAGTACTTC
TRBV11-3	-	TRBJ1-1	-	CASSVGLNTEAFF	TGTGCCAGCAGCGTGGGGCTGAACACTGAAGCTTTCTTT
TRBV19	-	TRBJ2-3	TRBD2	CASSIGGAGGDTQYF	TGTGCCAGTAGTATTGGCGGAGCGGGAGGGGATACGCAGTATTTT
TRBV9	few	TRBJ1-3	-	CASSVAGGGAQGNTIYF	TGTGCCAGCAGCGTAGCGGGGGGGGGCGCGCAAGGAAACACCATATATTTT
TRBV6-5	few	TRBJ2-7	TRBD1	CASSYGQGAYEQYF	TGTGCCAGCAGTTACGGACAGGGGGCTTACGAGCAGTACTTC
TRBV19	few	TRBJ2-7	TRBD2	CASSRSRTSGSSYEQYF	TGTGCCAGTAGTAGAAGTCGGACTAGCGGGAGCTCCTACGAGCAGTACTTC
TRBV10-3	-	TRBJ2-7	TRBD1	CAIGQGGYEQYF	TGTGCCATCGGACAGGGTGGCTACGAGCAGTACTTC
TRBV7-9	few	TRBJ1-1	-	CASSYKIEAFF	TGTGCCAGCAGCTACAAGATTGAAGCTTTCTTT
TRBV7-9	-	TRBJ2-7	-	CASSLGGGGSYEQYF	TGTGCCAGCAGCTTAGGTGGGGGCGGCTCCTACGAGCAGTACTTC
TRBV7-9	once	TRBJ1-1	-	CASRLGAEAFF	TGTGCCAGCAGATTAGGCGCTGAAGCTTTCTTT
TRBV9	-	TRBJ2-1	TRBD2	CASSVGTSGPVSVNEQFF	TGTGCCAGCAGCGTAGGGACTAGCGGGCCCGTTAGCGTCAATGAGCAGTTCTTC
TRBV9	few	TRBJ1-4	-	CASSVGMGGNEKLFF	TGTGCCAGCAGCGTAGGGATGGGGGGGAATGAAAAACTGTTTTTT
TRBV6-1	few	TRBJ2-2	TRBD1	CASQPGQGGAGELFF	TGTGCCAGCCAGCCGGGACAGGGCGGGGCCGGGGAGCTGTTTTTT
TRBV4-2	few	TRBJ2-2	TRBD1	CASRGQTNTGELFF	TGTGCCAGCAGGGGACAGACGAACACCGGGGAGCTGTTTTTT
TRBV27	few	TRBJ1-2	-	CASSFQGSVGGYTF	TGTGCCAGCAGTTTTCAGGGAAGTGTGGGCGGCTACACCTTC
TRBV28	-	TRBJ1-6	-	CASRIQQGSPLHF	TGTGCCAGCAGAATACAACAGGGTTCACCCCTCCACTTT
TRBV28	-	TRBJ1-5	-	CASSLWGQGTRLRTQHF	TGTGCCAGCAGTTTATGGGGCCAGGGGACCCGGTTAAGGACCCAGCATTTT
TRBV9	-	TRBJ2-7	TRBD1	CASSPRQGTPREQYF	TGTGCCAGCAGCCCCCGACAGGGAACCCCACGCGAGCAGTACTTC
TRBV6-5	-	TRBJ2-2	TRBD1	CASRDRANTGELFF	TGTGCCAGCCGGGACAGGGCGAACACCGGGGAGCTGTTTTTT
TRBV6-1	-	TRBJ1-3	-	CASSDPGRTGNTIYF	TGTGCCAGCAGTGATCCGGGGAGGACTGGAAACACCATATATTTT
TRBV19	-	TRBJ2-7	TRBD1	CASSTQGQGYEQYF	TGTGCCAGTAGTACCCAGGGACAGGGGTACGAGCAGTACTTC
TRBV5-1	few	TRBJ2-7	-	CASSLRSGSANEQYF	TGCGCCAGCAGCTTAAGGTCCGGGAGTGCCAACGAGCAGTACTTC
TRBV7-6	-	TRBJ2-3	TRBD2	CASRPGVAGVLDTQYF	TGTGCCAGCAGACCCGGGGTAGCGGGAGTGTTAGATACGCAGTATTTT
TRBV4-2	-	TRBJ1-3	-	CASSRPRGFLGGNTIYF	TGTGCCAGCAGCCGTCCTAGGGGGTTCCTGGGAGGAAACACCATATATTTT
TRBV30	few	TRBJ1-3	-	CAWRIGNTIYF	TGTGCCTGGCGTATTGGAAACACCATATATTTT
TRBV5-6	-	TRBJ2-7	-	CASSGLGTLKEQYF	TGTGCCAGCAGCGGCCTAGGGACTCTCAAGGAGCAGTACTTC
TRBV6-1	-	TRBJ2-5	-	CASSVLFSEGTQYF	TGTGCCAGCAGCGTACTATTCTCGGAGGGGACCCAGTACTTC
TRBV28	-	TRBJ2-7	-	CASSWSGPYEQYF	TGTGCCAGCAGTTGGTCAGGTCCCTACGAGCAGTACTTC
TRBV7-2	few	TRBJ2-7	TRBD2	CASRTSGGEGEQYF	TGTGCCAGCAGGACTAGCGGGGGTGAGGGCGAGCAGTACTTC
TRBV28	-	TRBJ2-4	-	CASSFFDSGTNLLAKNIQYF	TGTGCCAGCAGTTTTTTCGACTCCGGGACAAATCTCCTAGCCAAAAACATTCAGTACTTC
TRBV7-2	-	TRBJ2-3	TRBD1	CASSLTGADTQYF	TGTGCCAGCAGCCTTACAGGGGCAGATACGCAGTATTTT
TRBV27	-	TRBJ2-5	-	CASSSRGRETQYF	TGTGCCAGCAGTTCTAGGGGTCGAGAGACCCAGTACTTC
TRBV7-2	-	TRBJ2-3	TRBD1	CASSARTGEDTQYF	TGTGCCAGCAGCGCGCGGACAGGGGAAGATACGCAGTATTTT
TRBV30	many	TRBJ1-4	TRBD1	CAWSVNRGGNEKLFF	TGTGCCTGGAGTGTAAACAGGGGGGGGAATGAAAAACTGTTTTTT
TRBV28	few	TRBJ2-7	TRBD2	CASSYSGGSDEQYF	TGTGCCAGCAGTTATAGCGGGGGATCTGACGAGCAGTACTTC
TRBV2	few	TRBJ2-1	TRBD2	CASSKTSHNEQFF	TGTGCCAGCAGTAAGACTAGCCACAATGAGCAGTTCTTC
TRBV9	-	TRBJ2-7	-	CASSQGVAVSYEQYF	TGTGCCAGCAGCCAAGGGGTAGCGGTCTCCTACGAGCAGTACTTC
TRBV7-9	-	TRBJ2-1	-	CASSSTGNNEQFF	TGTGCCAGCAGCTCGACTGGAAACAATGAGCAGTTCTTC
TRBV18	many	TRBJ1-1	TRBD1	CASSPKQGAEAFF	TGTGCCAGCTCACCCAAACAGGGGGCTGAAGCTTTCTTT